This record looks at one T cell receptor beta chain sequence and its context. This clone showed up just once. What this receptor recognizes is not known. No base-level quality is on record; no much larger clone is a single base apart. Genomic DNA was isolated from the sorted cells so that the TCRbeta CDR3 region could be sequenced. The immunoSEQ Assay was used for sequencing of TCRbeta CDR3 regions. The table was pulled from immuneACCESS by TCRdb, which kept in-frame rearrangements only. Such tables lose some clones; where checked, under half of the loss comes from unresolved V genes, and the rest has no known cause. This sample gives fewer than 80,000 clones in total; 75% to 85% of them show up just once. The ten largest clones capture roughly 1.1% of the sample. Relative to germline, V is 4 bases shorter and J is 4 bases shorter, with 10 bases between their ends. From a lookup of the germline V gene, CDR1 and CDR2 are ENHRY and SYGVKD. CDR3 length: 13 amino acids, cysteine to phenylalanine. The only DNA kept is the CDR3, 39 bases in frame from the first base.

The trial excluded patients who had a history of autoimmune disease or were on systemic immunosuppression. Peripheral blood for TCR sequencing was collected from all dose cohorts at baseline, on cycle 4 day 1, and on cycle 7 day 1. Samples were obtained from an open-label, multicenter, first-in-human phase I dose-escalation trial of ivuxolimab. The trial enrolled adults with locally advanced or metastatic head and neck squamous cell, hepatocellular, melanoma or renal cell carcinoma. Before TCR sequencing, CD4+ T cells and CD8+ T cells from peripheral blood were sorted into separate populations. The data originate from a study of OX40 agonist ivuxolimab in advanced cancers. As for the study more broadly: Ivuxolimab was an agonistic, fully human IgG2 monoclonal antibody directed against OX40 (CD134), a costimulatory receptor. Intravenous ivuxolimab was administered to patients every 2 weeks at six dose levels: 0.01, 0.1, 0.3, 1.5, 3 and 10 mg/kg. The point of sequencing TCRbeta in the periphery was to test whether ivuxolimab changed TCR sequence diversity and drove clonal T-cell expansion. A male proportion of roughly 85% and a mean age of approximately 62 years, ranging from roughly 23 to 79, were recorded for the dose-escalation cohort. Prior anti-PD-1, anti-PD-L1 or anti-CTLA-4 therapy was permitted, and checkpoint inhibitors had been received by approximately 39% of dose-escalation patients. Three dose-escalation patients achieved partial responses, one with hepatocellular carcinoma and two with cutaneous melanoma. Among the roughly 52 dose-escalation patients, 19 had hepatocellular carcinoma, about 15 melanoma, 9 renal cell carcinoma and 9 head and neck cancer. The paper reports the monotherapy dose-escalation portion (N ≈ 50 patients) of the phase I ivuxolimab trial.

Summary of the overall study and its limitations: In the 0.1-3.0 mg/kg groups, partial responders had among the lowest normalized peripheral clonal expansion, particularly in CD8+ T cells. After ivuxolimab, CD8+ T cells had more expanded clones than CD4+ T cells on average. At doses of 0.1 to 3.0 mg/kg, clonal expansion of both CD4+ and CD8+ blood T cells was observed from baseline to week 6. Low levels of normalized T-cell clonal expansion were also seen in some nonresponding patients. The antigen specificity of the clonally expanded peripheral T cells was not determined.

This clonotype originated in an adult with an advanced solid tumor such as melanoma, head and neck, liver or kidney cancer. The sample in question was CD4+ or CD8+ T cells sorted from blood, obtained in a trial of the OX40 agonist ivuxolimab. The receptor chain draws on TRBV10-3 and TRBJ1-2, with the D gene uncertain. Read as DNA, the sequence is TGTGCCATCAGTGTGGTCAAAACCTATGGCTACACCTTC. Translated, this is CAISVVKTYGYTF.